This is a list of T cell receptor beta chains from one sample in a study of tumor-infiltrating lymphocytes in primary liver carcinoma. TCRdb ran MiXCR on the multiplex PCR reads and lists one entry per CDR3 protein. The sample shows 100,000 to 150,000 distinct CDR3 sequences, 60% to 80% of them seen only once. Sequencing was done on a sample of liver tumor tissue from sampling region 3. The receptors here all came from a woman aged 55-69 years with primary liver carcinoma and hepatitis B virus infection. Both conserved end residues are part of each CDR3. D genes are given only for firm matches. Clone size, where shown, is once, few, many, or a class for clones that have expanded.

TRBD2	TRBV11-2	TRBJ2-7	.	CASSLDKVSLAGPYEQYF	TGTGCCAGTAGCTTAGATAAGGTCAGTCTAGCGGGTCCCTACGAGCAGTACTTC
TRBD2	TRBV6-1	TRBJ2-7	many	CASSESAGTSNEQYF	TGTGCCAGCAGTGAATCAGCCGGGACTAGCAACGAGCAGTACTTC
.	TRBV7-9	TRBJ2-1	.	CASSLVGTRNEQSF	TGTGCCAGCAGCTTAGTAGGGACTCGTAATGAGCAGTCCTTC
.	TRBV6-1	TRBJ1-1	many	CASSARSSGVRDTEAFF	TGTGCCAGCAGTGCAAGGAGTTCGGGGGTAAGGGACACTGAAGCTTTCTTT
TRBD2	TRBV7-9	TRBJ2-2	.	CASRRETSGSTTRELFF	TGTGCCAGCAGGCGAGAGACTAGCGGGAGCACCACCAGGGAGTTGTTTTTT
.	TRBV7-9	TRBJ2-7	.	CASSTGRREQYF	TGTGCCAGCAGTACGGGGAGGCGGGAGCAGTACTTC
TRBD2	TRBV6-2/TRBV6-3	TRBJ2-3	many	CASRLPGLAGSTDTQYF	TGTGCCAGCAGGCTCCCGGGACTAGCGGGTAGCACAGATACGCAGTATTTT
TRBD1	TRBV11-2	TRBJ2-6	.	CVSSLGDRPVSSGPNVLAF	TGTGTCAGCAGCTTAGGGGACAGGCCCGTTAGCTCTGGGCCCAACGTCCTGGCTTTC
.	TRBV7-9	TRBJ1-2	.	CAGSLANYGYTF	TGTGCCGGCAGCTTAGCTAACTATGGCTACACCTTC
.	TRBV7-8	TRBJ2-5	.	CASSLALTVESQYF	TGTGCCAGCAGCTTAGCGCTCACAGTAGAGTCACAGTACTTC
.	TRBV11-2	TRBJ1-1	.	CASSFHGGTGALF	TGCGCCAGCAGCTTTCATGGTGGGACTGGAGCTCTCTTT
.	TRBV11-2	TRBJ2-3	.	CASSRVAGTSGGTQYF	TGTGCCAGCAGCCGAGTGGCTGGAACCTCAGGCGGTACGCAGTATTTT
.	TRBV6-1	TRBJ1-2	.	CANSAGDYGYIF	TGTGCCAACAGTGCCGGAGACTATGGCTACATCTTC
.	TRBV29-1	TRBJ2-5	.	CSVEDKGGKQETQYF	TGCAGCGTTGAGGATAAGGGCGGCAAACAAGAGACCCAGTACTTC
.	TRBV11-1	TRBJ2-5	.	CANSSTGTLRETQYF	TGTGCCAACAGCTCCACCGGGACTCTCCGAGAGACCCAGTACTTC
TRBD1	TRBV12-3/TRBV12-4	TRBJ1-2	.	CVSGLGTGLSLDGYTF	TGTGTCAGCGGTTTAGGGACAGGGCTATCATTGGATGGCTACACCTTC
.	TRBV6-6	TRBJ2-3	.	CAGSYSRPADTQYF	TGTGCTGGCAGTTACTCGAGGCCAGCAGATACGCAGTATTTT
.	TRBV6-5	TRBJ1-3	many	CASRLQNSGNTIYF	TGTGCCAGCAGGTTACAGAACTCTGGAAACACCATATATTTT